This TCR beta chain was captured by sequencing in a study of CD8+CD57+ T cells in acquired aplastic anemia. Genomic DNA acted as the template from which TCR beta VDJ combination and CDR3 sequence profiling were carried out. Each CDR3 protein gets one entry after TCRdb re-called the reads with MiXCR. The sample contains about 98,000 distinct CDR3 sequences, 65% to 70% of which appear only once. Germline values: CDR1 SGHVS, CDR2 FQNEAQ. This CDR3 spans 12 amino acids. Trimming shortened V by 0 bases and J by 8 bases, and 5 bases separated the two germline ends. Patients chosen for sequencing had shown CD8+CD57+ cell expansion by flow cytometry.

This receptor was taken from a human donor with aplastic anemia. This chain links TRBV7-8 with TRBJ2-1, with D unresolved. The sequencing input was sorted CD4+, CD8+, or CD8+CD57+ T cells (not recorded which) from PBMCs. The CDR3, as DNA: TGTGCCAGCAGCTTAGCGATCGATGAGCAGTTCTTC. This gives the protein CASSLAIDEQFF.